Listed below are T cell receptor beta chains from one sample, sequenced in a study of blood T cell repertoires in COVID-19. The repertoire was sequenced with immunoSEQ multiplex PCR; TCRdb's copy has only in-frame clones and lacks some. The sample lists about 230,000 clones; approximately 82% were seen once. Sequenced input: peripheral blood. These receptor sequences come from a man aged 35 to 55 with active or convalescent COVID-19. Both conserved end residues are part of each CDR3. A D gene is named only where the DNA matches it firmly. Not every row has a clone size; where given, it reads once, few, many or a size class.

- | TRBJ1-2 | - | TRBV10-3 | CAISASPDINYGYTF | TGTGCCATCAGCGCGTCTCCTGATATTAACTATGGCTACACCTTC
- | TRBJ1-1 | - | TRBV19 | CASTYWGGNTEAFF | TGTGCCAGTACCTATTGGGGGGGGAACACTGAAGCTTTCTTT
- | TRBJ1-2 | once | TRBV6-5 | CASSDARGGYTF | TGTGCCAGCAGCGATGCTAGAGGTGGCTACACCTTC
TRBD2 | TRBJ2-7 | few | TRBV11-3 | CASGSGDLYEQYF | TGTGCCAGCGGTAGCGGGGACCTCTACGAGCAGTACTTC
TRBD1 | TRBJ2-3 | - | TRBV29-1 | CSVRTGGGDTQYF | TGCAGCGTAAGAACAGGGGGCGGGGATACGCAGTATTTT
- | TRBJ2-1 | - | TRBV30 | CAWRRLLSYNEQFF | TGTGCCTGGAGGAGGTTACTCTCCTACAATGAGCAGTTCTTC
TRBD1 | TRBJ2-7 | once | TRBV5-1 | CASGLTGEVPYEQYF | TGCGCCAGCGGGTTGACAGGGGAAGTACCCTACGAGCAGTACTTC
TRBD1 | TRBJ1-1 | - | TRBV6-5 | CASRPGQVITEAFF | TGTGCCAGCAGACCCGGACAGGTTATAACTGAAGCTTTCTTT
TRBD2 | TRBJ2-7 | - | TRBV4-1 | CASSQGASGRNRPHEQYF | TGCGCCAGCAGCCAAGGGGCTAGCGGGAGAAACCGTCCCCACGAGCAGTACTTC
TRBD2 | TRBJ2-7 | - | TRBV5-5 | CASSLGLAGAMLVGEQYF | TGTGCCAGCAGCTTGGGTCTAGCGGGAGCTATGCTCGTGGGGGAGCAGTACTTC
TRBD1 | TRBJ1-6 | - | TRBV11-3 | CASSARDRSSYNSPLHF | TGTGCCAGCAGCGCCCGGGACAGAAGCTCCTATAATTCACCCCTCCACTTT
- | TRBJ1-2 | - | TRBV7-2 | CASSYSRVSDGYTF | TGTGCCAGCAGCTACTCCAGGGTGTCCGATGGCTACACCTTC
TRBD2 | TRBJ2-1 | - | TRBV10-3 | CAIQGPLGTSGIRRSYNEQFF | TGTGCCATACAAGGGCCACTAGGGACTAGCGGGATAAGACGCTCCTACAATGAGCAGTTCTTC
TRBD1 | TRBJ1-2 | - | TRBV7-3 | CASSRRNWGQGVFGGYTF | TGTGCCAGCAGCCGCAGAAATTGGGGACAGGGGGTTTTTGGCGGCTACACCTTC
TRBD1 | TRBJ1-2 | - | TRBV30 | CAWSVMGQGAYGYTF | TGTGCCTGGAGTGTAATGGGACAGGGGGCCTATGGCTACACCTTC
- | TRBJ1-1 | few | TRBV7-9 | CASSSFVEGTEAFF | TGTGCCAGCAGCTCCTTCGTCGAGGGCACTGAAGCTTTCTTT
TRBD2 | TRBJ2-1 | - | TRBV24-1 | CATSDTSGLSYNEQFF | TGTGCCACCAGTGACACTAGCGGACTCTCCTACAATGAGCAGTTCTTC
TRBD2 | TRBJ2-2 | - | TRBV10-3 | CAIRGLAANTGELFF | TGTGCCATCAGGGGCCTAGCGGCAAACACCGGGGAGCTGTTTTTT
- | TRBJ1-5 | - | TRBV4-1 | CASSQDGGASPNQPQHF | TGCGCCAGCAGCCAAGATGGGGGGGCATCTCCCAATCAGCCCCAGCATTTT
- | TRBJ2-2 | once | TRBV7-9 | CASSLDRGSSSPGELFF | TGTGCCAGCAGCTTAGATAGGGGGTCATCTTCTCCCGGGGAGCTGTTTTTT
TRBD1 | TRBJ1-2 | once | TRBV7-9 | CASSSQGWGYTF | TGTGCCAGCAGTTCACAGGGGTGGGGCTACACCTTC
- | TRBJ1-2 | - | TRBV28 | CASMDSYGYTF | TGTGCCAGCATGGACAGCTATGGCTACACCTTC
TRBD2 | TRBJ2-3 | - | TRBV19 | CASKGGRAMGTQYF | TGTGCCAGTAAGGGCGGGAGGGCCATGGGTACGCAGTATTTT
- | TRBJ2-1 | once | TRBV7-6 | CASSSLQGVNEQFF | TGTGCCAGCAGCTCGCTACAGGGAGTGAATGAGCAGTTCTTC
- | TRBJ1-2 | - | TRBV27 | CASSLSRTGAYGYTF | TGTGCCAGCAGTTTATCCCGTACAGGAGCCTATGGCTACACCTTC
TRBD1 | TRBJ1-2 | - | TRBV6-5 | CASNQGDYGYTF | TGTGCCAGCAACCAGGGGGACTATGGCTACACCTTC
- | TRBJ2-3 | - | TRBV4-3 | CASSQVTGSPTDTQYF | TGCGCCAGCAGCCAAGTCACAGGGTCGCCCACAGATACGCAGTATTTT
TRBD1 | TRBJ1-2 | once | TRBV28 | CASSPGGTGVYGYTF | TGTGCCAGCAGTCCGGGGGGGACAGGGGTCTATGGCTACACCTTC
TRBD1 | TRBJ2-6 | - | TRBV5-4 | CASSQGARGANVLTF | TGTGCCAGCAGCCAGGGGGCGCGGGGGGCCAACGTCCTGACTTTC
TRBD1 | TRBJ1-3 | medium-sized | TRBV6-4 | CASSEDRNAGNTIYF | TGTGCCAGCAGTGAGGACAGGAATGCTGGAAACACCATATATTTT
- | TRBJ1-5 | - | TRBV6-5 | CASTTANSNQPQHF | TGTGCCAGCACCACTGCCAATAGCAATCAGCCCCAGCATTTT
TRBD1 | TRBJ1-6 | few | TRBV5-6 | CASSLGDRDNSPLHF | TGTGCCAGCAGCTTGGGCGACAGGGACAATTCACCCCTCCACTTT
- | TRBJ2-1 | - | TRBV21-1 | CASSKNVSGAYNEQFF | TGTGCCAGCAGCAAAAACGTTAGCGGGGCTTACAATGAGCAGTTCTTC
TRBD2 | TRBJ2-1 | - | TRBV7-8 | CASSTRLAGGDEQFF | TGTGCCAGCAGCACCAGACTAGCGGGGGGCGATGAGCAGTTCTTC
TRBD1 | TRBJ1-4 | - | TRBV30 | CAWSGGQGREEKLFF | TGTGCCTGGAGTGGGGGACAGGGTCGTGAGGAAAAACTGTTTTTT
TRBD1 | TRBJ1-2 | many | TRBV6-1 | CASSDTTGGYGYTF | TGTGCCAGCAGTGACACGACAGGGGGCTATGGCTACACCTTC
TRBD1 | TRBJ2-5 | - | TRBV27 | CASSFGRGRGETQYF | TGTGCCAGCAGTTTTGGCAGGGGGCGTGGGGAGACCCAGTACTTC
TRBD1 | TRBJ1-1 | - | TRBV12-5 | CASKNTGTGTEAFF | TGTGCTAGCAAGAATACCGGGACAGGCACTGAAGCTTTCTTT
TRBD1 | TRBJ1-2 | - | TRBV23-1 | CASSQQGAQYGYTF | TGCGCCAGCAGTCAACAGGGGGCGCAATATGGCTACACCTTC
- | TRBJ2-1 | - | TRBV27 | CASNPGWSSYNEQFF | TGTGCCAGCAACCCCGGGTGGAGCTCCTACAATGAGCAGTTCTTC
- | TRBJ2-5 | - | TRBV4-2 | CASSQDQARGSETQYF | TGTGCCAGCAGCCAAGATCAGGCCAGGGGTTCGGAGACCCAGTACTTC
- | TRBJ1-3 | - | TRBV7-8 | CASSRGSTGNTIYF | TGTGCCAGCAGCCGAGGGAGTACTGGAAACACCATATATTTT
TRBD2 | TRBJ2-5 | - | TRBV2 | CASNHLGGGAQETQYF | TGTGCCAGCAACCACCTGGGGGGAGGGGCCCAAGAGACCCAGTACTTC
TRBD2 | TRBJ2-1 | once | TRBV19 | CASSRVRGLAGVYNEQFF | TGTGCCAGTAGTAGGGTCAGGGGGCTAGCGGGGGTCTACAATGAGCAGTTCTTC
- | TRBJ2-7 | - | TRBV12-3/TRBV12-4 | CASSRDVAHEQYF | TGTGCCAGCAGTCGGGATGTCGCCCACGAGCAGTACTTC
- | TRBJ2-7 | - | TRBV7-9 | CASSPPDIYEQYF | TGTGCCAGCAGCCCCCCGGACATCTACGAGCAGTACTTC
TRBD1 | TRBJ2-7 | once | TRBV5-1 | CASSLGTGGDEQYF | TGCGCCAGCAGCCTCGGGACAGGGGGTGACGAGCAGTACTTC
- | TRBJ2-2 | - | TRBV29-1 | CSGGGNTGELFF | TGCTCCGGGGGAGGGAACACCGGGGAGCTGTTTTTT
TRBD2 | TRBJ2-2 | - | TRBV11-3 | CASSLSSGGELFF | TGTGCCAGCAGCTTGTCTAGCGGCGGGGAGCTGTTTTTT
- | TRBJ1-3 | - | TRBV5-1 | CASSQVPSAGNTIYF | TGCGCCAGCAGCCAGGTCCCTTCGGCTGGAAACACCATATATTTT
TRBD2 | TRBJ2-5 | - | TRBV6-7 | CASSYRAGAPLETQYF | TGTGCCAGCAGTTACAGGGCGGGAGCCCCCCTAGAGACCCAGTACTTC
- | TRBJ1-1 | - | TRBV5-1 | CASSGLDSMNTEAFF | TGCGCCAGCAGCGGACTGGACAGTATGAACACTGAAGCTTTCTTT
- | TRBJ1-2 | - | TRBV2 | CASSEEGGRIIYGYTF | TGTGCCAGCAGTGAAGAGGGTGGGAGGATCATCTATGGCTACACCTTC
- | TRBJ1-1 | - | TRBV18 | CASSAGVYTEAFF | TGTGCCAGCTCAGCAGGGGTATACACTGAAGCTTTCTTT
- | TRBJ1-1 | - | TRBV25-1 | CASSARVNTEAFF | TGTGCCAGCAGTGCCAGGGTGAATACTGAAGCTTTCTTT
- | TRBJ2-1 | - | TRBV28 | CASSLSGVNEQFF | TGTGCCAGCAGTTTGTCGGGTGTAAATGAGCAGTTCTTC
- | TRBJ2-2 | - | TRBV7-9 | CASSLLGGRNTGELFF | TGTGCCAGCAGCTTATTAGGTGGGAGGAACACCGGGGAGCTGTTTTTT
- | TRBJ2-6 | - | TRBV12-3/TRBV12-4 | CASSFRGLYVLTF | TGTGCCAGCAGTTTTCGGGGACTTTACGTCCTGACTTTC
- | TRBJ1-5 | - | TRBV2 | CASSEEVAGPQHF | TGTGCCAGCAGTGAAGAAGTCGCGGGGCCCCAGCATTTT
TRBD2 | TRBJ2-1 | few | TRBV18 | CASSTSGGSDEQFF | TGTGCCAGCTCAACCAGCGGGGGCTCCGATGAGCAGTTCTTC